The 20 T cell receptor beta chains below were found in one sample sequenced in a study of cytomegalovirus exposure and HLA in healthy donors. Primers: 60 Vbeta forward and 13 Jbeta reverse. The repertoire was sequenced with immunoSEQ multiplex PCR; TCRdb's copy has only in-frame clones and lacks some. Among around 180,000 clones, just under 85% were seen once, and the ten largest hold 4.8%. Source material: PBMCs. Receptors originate from a girl aged 10-17 years in good health and CMV-seropositive.

The V call is TRBV30, the J call TRBJ1-1; D ambiguous. Deletions cut 0 bases from V and 3 bases from J, with 8 bases between. CDR1 is GTSNPN and CDR2 is SVGIG in the germline V gene (reference sequence). This CDR3 has 13 residues. In DNA form, the CDR3 reads TGTGCCTGGAGTGTACGGACTGACACTGAAGCTTTCTTT. Its translation: CAWSVRTDTEAFF.

The V and J genes are TRBV7-6 and TRBJ2-7, with TRBD2 matching 8 bases. The CDR3 is 13 amino acids. The germline V gene has CDR1 SGHVS and CDR2 FNYEAQ. V shed 5 bases and J 7 bases; nucleotides not matched to a gene: 7. The CDR3 here is CASSQEAGEEQYF. CDR3 nucleotide sequence: TGTGCCAGCAGCCAAGAAGCGGGAGAAGAGCAGTACTTC.

Points on this clone: Other nucleotide sequences in the sample specify the same CDR3. This chain links TRBV5-1 with TRBJ1-2; TRBD1 might be the D (6 bases). Germline V gene lookup returns CDR1 SGHRS and CDR2 YFSETQ. This CDR3 region has 13 residues. V lost 0 bases and J 5 bases, leaving 8 bases between the germline ends. The CDR3, as DNA: TGCGCCAGCAGCTTGGGCAGGGGATATGGCTACACCTTC. It yields the protein CASSLGRGYGYTF.

The chain carries TRBV5-4 and TRBJ2-5; the match to TRBD2 covers 8 bases. CDR3 size: 16 residues. V shed 1 base, J shed 5 bases, and the junction held 10 bases outside the gene matches. The germline V gene encodes CDR1 SGHNT and CDR2 YYREEE (reference sequence). The CDR3 here is CASSLFRGGGPETQYF. CDR3 DNA sequence: TGTGCCAGCAGCTTGTTTAGGGGCGGGGGGCCGGAGACCCAGTACTTC. The whole variable domain, filled in from reference TRBV5-4 and TRBJ2-5, reads ETGVTQSPTHLIKTRGQQVTLRCSSQSGHNTVSWYQQALGQGPQFIFQYYREEENGRGNFPPRFSGLQFPNYSSELNVNALELDDSALYLCASSLFRGGGPETQYFGPGTRLLVL.

This sequence joins TRBV7-2 and TRBJ2-2; 11 positions match TRBD2. V lost 5 bases, J lost 8 bases, and 4 bases stayed unmatched. This CDR3 region has 14 residues. The germline CDR1 and CDR2 sequences are SGHTA and FQGNSA. CDR3 in DNA: TGTGCCAGCAGCCCCCGGACTAGCGGGGGGGAGCTGTTTTTT. As protein: CASSPRTSGGELFF.

The chain uses TRBV5-4 and TRBJ2-3, with a possible D match to TRBD2 (5 bases). Germline V gene data show CDR1 as SGHNT and CDR2 as YYREEE (reference sequence). V shed 5 bases and J shed 6 bases, with 19 bases lying between them. The CDR3 runs 15 residues. CDR3 protein: CASSRTGTRGDTQYF. The CDR3, as DNA: TGTGCCAGCAGTCGTACGGGCACAAGAGGGGATACGCAGTATTTT.

This chain connects TRBV29-1 to TRBJ2-7; 7 bases are a match to TRBD1. The CDR3 runs 13 residues. Per germline, CDR1 SQVTM and CDR2 ANQGSEA. V shed 6 bases, J shed 0 bases, and the junction held 5 bases outside the gene matches. The CDR3: CSVGQASSYEQYF. CDR3 DNA sequence: TGCAGCGTCGGACAGGCAAGCTCCTACGAGCAGTACTTC.

The gene calls are TRBV18 and TRBJ1-1; 10 bases map to TRBD1. V trimming: 4 bases; J trimming: 0 bases; junction bases outside the gene matches: 8. Germline CDR1 KGHSH, CDR2 LQKENI. The CDR3 sequence is 17 residues long. CDR3 amino acids: CASSLVRQGALNTEAFF. The CDR3 coding sequence is TGTGCCAGCTCACTAGTACGACAGGGGGCCTTGAACACTGAAGCTTTCTTT.

This clone turned up a few times. The chain employs TRBV11-1 and TRBJ1-2, with D unresolved. With 6 bases removed from V and 8 bases from J, the gap between germline ends came to 22 bases. CDR3 length: 15 residues. The germline CDR1 and CDR2 sequences are SGHAT and FQDESV (reference sequence). CDR3 sequence reads: CASRSSTSVIGGYTF. In DNA form, the CDR3 reads TGTGCCAGCAGGTCAAGCACTTCGGTAATCGGGGGCTACACCTTC. The full variable domain, completed using reference TRBV11-1 and TRBJ1-2, is EAEVAQSPRYKITEKSQAVAFWCDPISGHATLYWYRQILGQGPELLVQFQDESVVDDSQLPKDRFSAERLKGVDSTLKIQPAELGDSAMYLCASRSSTSVIGGYTFGSGTRLTVV.

Written as DNA, the CDR3 is TGTGCCAGCAGCCCCGGGACACCTTACGAGCAGTACTTC. It encodes CASSPGTPYEQYF. The chain carries TRBV7-2 and TRBJ2-7, with D perhaps TRBD1 (6 bases). With 5 bases removed from V and 4 bases from J, the gap between germline ends came to 12 bases. The CDR3 loop spans 13 amino acids. CDR1 is SGHTA, CDR2 FQGNSA, per germline.

The chain recombines TRBV5-6 with TRBJ1-2, with a weak D call TRBD1 (5 bases). Trimming cost V 1 base and J 2 bases, with 12 bases left between them. This CDR3 is built from 15 residues. Germline V gene data show CDR1 as SGHDT and CDR2 as YYEEEE. The CDR3 reads CASSLRGLVNYGYTF. The CDR3 DNA reads TGTGCCAGCAGCTTGCGGGGGTTGGTAAACTATGGCTACACCTTC.

This clone has a handful of counts. The DNA of the CDR3 is TGTGCCAGCAGGGGTTCGCCCGCGACTACCTACGAGCAGTACTTC. Its translation is CASRGSPATTYEQYF. This chain joins TRBV6-5 and TRBJ2-7, with D possibly being TRBD2 (5 bases). CDR3 length: 15 amino acids. The V end lost 6 bases, the J end lost 2 bases, and 17 bases lay between the germline ends. Germline V gene data show CDR1 as MNHEY and CDR2 as SVGAGI.

This clone was recorded only once. The chain is built from TRBV10-3 and TRBJ1-2; unclear D gene. Trimming removed 2 bases from V and 7 bases from J, with 11 bases in between. The CDR3 contains 13 residues. Germline lookup yields CDR1 ENHRY and CDR2 SYGVKD. This CDR3 reads CAISEVSPRGYTF. As DNA, the CDR3 is TGTGCCATCAGTGAGGTTTCCCCCCGTGGCTACACCTTC.

Comment on this clone: In the same sample, other DNA sequences code for this CDR3. V gene TRBV4-1 combines with J gene TRBJ2-1, with D perhaps matching TRBD2 (5 bases). The V and J ends lost 1 base and 0 bases respectively, with 22 bases between them. The germline gives CDR1 MGHRA, CDR2 YSYEKL. The CDR3 extends over 20 amino acids. The CDR3 sequence is CASSQVRLFLVSGSYNEQFF. As DNA, the CDR3 is TGCGCCAGCAGCCAAGTACGGCTCTTCCTAGTCAGCGGCTCCTACAATGAGCAGTTCTTC.

The rearrangement uses TRBV4-1 and TRBJ1-1; TRBD1 is a possible D gene (6 bases). The CDR3 extends over 15 amino acids. CDR1 and CDR2 from the germline V gene are MGHRA and YSYEKL. The germline V and J ends were trimmed by 3 bases and 2 bases, with 13 bases remaining between them. Written as DNA, the CDR3 is TGCGCCAGCAGCCATCAGCGGGGGCGAAACACTGAAGCTTTCTTT. This translates into CASSHQRGRNTEAFF.

The count of this clone is one. J is TRBJ2-1 and V is TRBV7-6, with D tentatively TRBD2 (5 bases). The germline V and J ends were trimmed by 1 base and 9 bases, with 10 bases remaining between them. Per the germline V gene, CDR1 is SGHVS and CDR2 is FNYEAQ. This CDR3 is built from 13 residues. The CDR3 DNA reads as TGTGCCAGCAGCTTAGGTCACGGGGTTGAGCAGTTCTTC. This translates into CASSLGHGVEQFF.

This chain links TRBV28 with TRBJ2-7; 9 nucleotides match TRBD1. Trimming cost V 6 bases and J 3 bases; bases outside gene matches: 15. This CDR3 has 17 residues. CDR1 is MDHEN and CDR2 is SYDVKM in the germline V gene. CDR3 DNA sequence: TGTGCCAGCAGCCCCGATGGGACTGACAGGGGGTTCTACGAGCAGTACTTC. Translation gives CASSPDGTDRGFYEQYF.

The rearrangement links TRBV4-1 to TRBJ2-7, with 7 bases lining up with TRBD1. Germline CDR1 and CDR2: MGHRA and YSYEKL. The CDR3 sequence is 15 residues long. Trimming removed 0 bases from V and 7 bases from J; junction bases left unmatched: 9. The CDR3 bases are TGCGCCAGCAGCCAAGAAGGGACAGACCCGAGGGAGCAGTACTTC. It codes for CASSQEGTDPREQYF.

This clone was detected a few times. This chain uses TRBV5-1 with TRBJ1-1; 7 bases are shared with TRBD1. V dropped 4 bases and J dropped 5; count of bases not matched to a gene: 5. The CDR3 covers 13 residues. Germline CDR1 SGHRS, CDR2 YFSETQ. CDR3 residues: CASSLDRETEAFF. The CDR3 DNA sequence: TGCGCCAGCAGCCTCGACAGGGAAACTGAAGCTTTCTTT.

The CDR3 DNA reads as TGTGCCACCAGCGGACACAGGGGTCTGAGCTACGAGCAGTACTTC. It codes for CATSGHRGLSYEQYF. The chain employs TRBV15 and TRBJ2-7; 7 bases map to TRBD1. V lost 5 bases to trimming and J lost 3 bases; unmatched junction nucleotides: 10. In germline, CDR1 is LNHNV, CDR2 YYDKDF (reference sequence). The CDR3 sequence is 15 residues long. The full variable domain, completed using reference TRBV15 and TRBJ2-7, is DAMVIQNPRYQVTQFGKPVTLSCSQTLNHNVMYWYQQKSSQAPKLLFHYYDKDFNNEADTPDNFQSRRPNTSFCFLDIRSPGLGDTAMYLCATSGHRGLSYEQYFGPGTRLTVT.